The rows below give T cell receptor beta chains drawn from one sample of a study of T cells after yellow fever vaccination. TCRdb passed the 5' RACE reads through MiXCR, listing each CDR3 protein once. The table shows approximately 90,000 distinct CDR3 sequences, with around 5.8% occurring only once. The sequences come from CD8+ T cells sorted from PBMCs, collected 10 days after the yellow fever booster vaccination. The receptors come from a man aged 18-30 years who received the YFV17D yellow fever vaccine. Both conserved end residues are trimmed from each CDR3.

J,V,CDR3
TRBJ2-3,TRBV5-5,ASSLQGLLTDTQY
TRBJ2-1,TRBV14,ASSQDINWERVGEQF
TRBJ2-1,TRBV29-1,SVVYRFNEQF
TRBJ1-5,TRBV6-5,ASSFTPPGTGNQPQH
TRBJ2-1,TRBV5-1,ASSWSGGGDSYNEQF
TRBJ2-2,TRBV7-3,ASSPGQAFPTGELF
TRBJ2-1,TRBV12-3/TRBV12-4,ASSFVELYNEQF
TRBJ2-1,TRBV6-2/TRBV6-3,ASSYTPGTRDEQF
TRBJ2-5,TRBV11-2,ASSFQGGKTQY
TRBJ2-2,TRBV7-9,ASRAGQGNTGELF
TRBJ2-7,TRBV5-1,ASSLGFGQAIEQY
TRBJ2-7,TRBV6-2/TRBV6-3,ASSSLGGNEQY
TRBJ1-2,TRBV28,ASSLLGPLDGYT
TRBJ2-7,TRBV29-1,SVEVRNPVVVGEQY
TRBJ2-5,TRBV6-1,ASGVKQETQY
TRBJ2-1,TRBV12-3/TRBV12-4,ASSLVGSGLYNEQF
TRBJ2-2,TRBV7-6,ASSSGLAGDKTGELF
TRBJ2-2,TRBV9,ASSLMGIIGGDTGELF
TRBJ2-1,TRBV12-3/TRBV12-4,ASNPGQGDNEQF
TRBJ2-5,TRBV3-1,ASSPTSGAETQY
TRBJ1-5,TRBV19,ASTPRGLQPQH
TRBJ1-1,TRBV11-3,ASRPNSDRGLCGGTEAF
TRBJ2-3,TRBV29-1,SVDAGSTDTQY
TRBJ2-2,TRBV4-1,ASSQVQGAYTGELF
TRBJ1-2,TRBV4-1,ASSQRSGASDYGYT
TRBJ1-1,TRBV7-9,ASSEWTSLNTEAF
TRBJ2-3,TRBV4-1,ASSQVPPFGGTDTQY
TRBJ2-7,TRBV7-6,ASSLGGTSYEQY
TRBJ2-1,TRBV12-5,ASGLVANEQF
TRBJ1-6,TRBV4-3,ASSQVAGGNSPLH
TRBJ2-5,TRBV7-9,ASSLGVGPQETQY
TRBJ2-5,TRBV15,ATSTEGGFGETQY
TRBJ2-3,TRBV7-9,ASSGPPADTQY
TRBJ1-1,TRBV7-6,ASSLGLADEAF
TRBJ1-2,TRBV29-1,SVVSGQGRGGYT
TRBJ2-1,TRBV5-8,ASSLGQGLDEQF